This T cell receptor (beta chain) was captured in a study of blood T cells in healthy people across ages. In the study overall: Capturing about one barcoded beta molecule per two T cells was achieved by template switching.

PCR was performed a second time for roughly 7 to 11 cycles using a sample-barcoded 5' primer and a J-beta primer mix. TCRdb passed the 5' RACE reads through MiXCR, listing each CDR3 protein once. Among around 1,700,000 distinct CDR3 sequences listed, approximately 28% were seen once. The V end lost 5 bases, the J end lost 5 bases, and 10 bases lay between the germline ends. The CDR3 sequence is 13 residues long. CDR1 and CDR2 (germline): SGHTA, FQGNSA. The sample consisted of blood. V gene TRBV7-2 combines with J gene TRBJ2-1, with D hard to call. The receptor was derived from a woman younger than 45 in good health. This CDR3 reads CASSPPPHNEQFF. The CDR3 nucleotides read TGTGCCAGCAGCCCCCCCCCCCACAATGAGCAGTTCTTC.